The clone carrying this T cell receptor (beta chain) was seen once. The target antigen is unknown. No infections or other immune events were documented during collection. This sample is drawn from a study of identifying expanded T cells in peripheral blood. Clones were read by immunoSEQ multiplex PCR, and TCRdb kept only the in-frame ones, dropping some. The table has roughly 84,000 clones, about 90% seen once. V was shortened by 4 bases and J by 6 bases, with 21 bases between the two germline ends. Per the germline V gene, CDR1 is GTSNPN and CDR2 is SVGIG (reference sequence). CDR3 length: 15 amino acids. The study's findings and limits: Technical replicates showed approximately 1.2 changed clones; approximately 2 weeks roughly 16; four weeks 19. Clone count variance between roughly two-week samples rose with total template count.

This chain connects TRBV30 to TRBJ1-2; no clear D gene. Sequencing used blood. The source of this sequence is a person aged 18 to 75 in good health. The CDR3: CAWTLPMVLIHGYTF. CDR3 nucleotides: TGTGCCTGGACTCTACCCATGGTCTTAATCCATGGCTACACCTTC. The whole variable domain, filled in from reference TRBV30 and TRBJ1-2, reads SQTIHQWPATLVQPVGSPLSLECTVEGTSNPNLYWYRQAAGRGLQLLFYSVGIGQISSEVPQNLSASRPQDRQFILSSKKLLLSDSGFYLCAWTLPMVLIHGYTFGSGTRLTVV.